This TCR beta chain derives from a study of HIV-infected children after antiretroviral therapy interruption. About the research overall: Median age was roughly 10 years (interruption) and roughly 8 years (continuous). Recorded EBV and CMV exposure existed for most children.

Per germline, CDR1 SGHAT and CDR2 FQDESV (reference sequence). The V gene lost 6 bases and the J gene lost 7 bases, with 16 bases spanning the gap. CDR3 length: 15 amino acids. The treatment was: PENTA 11 planned treatment interruption arm or continuous ART arm. Participants had taken at least three-drug ART for at least 24 weeks. This clonotype was counted at least ten times. As yet, its antigen is unknown. Study-wide findings and caveats: Naive CD4+ CDR3 sharing between time points fell after interruption began.

RNA-based 3' RACE libraries used unique molecular identifiers. TCRdb re-derived calls from the 3' RACE reads in MiXCR, one entry per CDR3 protein. Altogether about 89,000 distinct CDR3 sequences are present, about 7.2% being singletons, with the ten largest covering 0.9% to 1.4%. The clonotype was recovered from a pool of human donors with HIV. The material sequenced was CD45RA+ CD4+ T cells from PBMCs, pooled from several time points, taken from a donor given antiretroviral therapy, either interrupted or continuous. The sample's subset: naive CD4+ CD45RA+ CD45RO- T cells. The V gene is TRBV11-1, the J gene TRBJ1-6, with D unresolved. This CDR3 is CASSFDPGMNSPLHF. CDR3 coding DNA: TGTGCCAGCAGTTTCGACCCCGGGATGAATTCACCCCTCCACTTT. Drawing the rest from reference TRBV11-1 and TRBJ1-6, the complete variable domain is EAEVAQSPRYKITEKSQAVAFWCDPISGHATLYWYRQILGQGPELLVQFQDESVVDDSQLPKDRFSAERLKGVDSTLKIQPAELGDSAMYLCASSFDPGMNSPLHFGNGTRLTVT.